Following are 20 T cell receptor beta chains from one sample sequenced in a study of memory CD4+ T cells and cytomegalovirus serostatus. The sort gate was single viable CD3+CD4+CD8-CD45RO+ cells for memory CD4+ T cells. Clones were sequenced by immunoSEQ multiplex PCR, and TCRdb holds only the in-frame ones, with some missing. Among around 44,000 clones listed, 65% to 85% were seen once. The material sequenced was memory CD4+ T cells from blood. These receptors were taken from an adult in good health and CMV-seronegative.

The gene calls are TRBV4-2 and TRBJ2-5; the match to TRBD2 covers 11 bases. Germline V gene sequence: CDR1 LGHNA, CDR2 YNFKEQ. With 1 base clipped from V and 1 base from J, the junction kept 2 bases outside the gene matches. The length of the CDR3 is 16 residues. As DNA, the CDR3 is TGTGCCAGCAGCCAAGGAACTAGCGGGAGCCAAGAGACCCAGTACTTC. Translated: CASSQGTSGSQETQYF.

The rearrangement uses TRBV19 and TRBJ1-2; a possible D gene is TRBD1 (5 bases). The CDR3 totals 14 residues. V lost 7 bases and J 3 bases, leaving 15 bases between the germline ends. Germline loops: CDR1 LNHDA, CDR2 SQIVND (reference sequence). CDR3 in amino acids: CASNGGVVDYGYTF. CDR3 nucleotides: TGTGCCAGTAATGGGGGAGTTGTCGACTATGGCTACACCTTC.

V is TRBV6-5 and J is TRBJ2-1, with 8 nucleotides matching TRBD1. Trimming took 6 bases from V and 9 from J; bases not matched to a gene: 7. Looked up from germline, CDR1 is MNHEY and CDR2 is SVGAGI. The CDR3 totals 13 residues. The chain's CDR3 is CASRDRVMGEQFF. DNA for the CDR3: TGTGCCAGCAGGGACAGGGTTATGGGTGAGCAGTTCTTC.

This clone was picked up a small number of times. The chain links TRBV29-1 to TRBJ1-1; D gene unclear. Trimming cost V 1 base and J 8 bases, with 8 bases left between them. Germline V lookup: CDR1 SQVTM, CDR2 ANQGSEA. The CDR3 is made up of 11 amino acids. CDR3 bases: TGCAGCGTTGAAGGGCGTCTGGAAGCTTTCTTT. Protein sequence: CSVEGRLEAFF.

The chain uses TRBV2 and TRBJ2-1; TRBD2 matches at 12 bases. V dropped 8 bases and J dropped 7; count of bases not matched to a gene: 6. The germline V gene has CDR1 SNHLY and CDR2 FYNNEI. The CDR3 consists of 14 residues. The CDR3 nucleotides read TGTGCCAGCCGAAGAGGACTAGCGGGGAATGAGCAGTTCTTC. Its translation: CASRRGLAGNEQFF.

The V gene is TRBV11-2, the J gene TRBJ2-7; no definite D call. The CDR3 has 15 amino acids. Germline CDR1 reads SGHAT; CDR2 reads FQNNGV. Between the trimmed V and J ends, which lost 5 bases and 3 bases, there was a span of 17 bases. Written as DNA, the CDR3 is TGTGCCAGCAGCCCCCTTGTTGGCATATACTACGAGCAGTACTTC. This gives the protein CASSPLVGIYYEQYF.

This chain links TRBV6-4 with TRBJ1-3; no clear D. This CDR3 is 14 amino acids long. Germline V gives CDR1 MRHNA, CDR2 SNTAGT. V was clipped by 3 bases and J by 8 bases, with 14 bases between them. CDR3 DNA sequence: TGTGCCAGCAGTGAGGGCAGCCGAGTGGACACCATATATTTT. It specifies CASSEGSRVDTIYF.

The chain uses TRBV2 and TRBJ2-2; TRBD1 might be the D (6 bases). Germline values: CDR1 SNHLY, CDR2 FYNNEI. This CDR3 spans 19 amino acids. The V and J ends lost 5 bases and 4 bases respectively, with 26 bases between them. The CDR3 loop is CASSPSPLTVGAFTGELFF. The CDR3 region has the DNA TGTGCCAGCAGTCCTAGCCCGCTTACGGTGGGGGCCTTCACCGGGGAGCTGTTTTTT.

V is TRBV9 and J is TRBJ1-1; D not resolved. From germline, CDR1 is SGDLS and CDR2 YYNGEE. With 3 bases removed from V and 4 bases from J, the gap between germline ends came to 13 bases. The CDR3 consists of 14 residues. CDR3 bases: TGTGCCAGCAGCGGATCAAAAAGATTCACTGAAGCTTTCTTT. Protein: CASSGSKRFTEAFF.

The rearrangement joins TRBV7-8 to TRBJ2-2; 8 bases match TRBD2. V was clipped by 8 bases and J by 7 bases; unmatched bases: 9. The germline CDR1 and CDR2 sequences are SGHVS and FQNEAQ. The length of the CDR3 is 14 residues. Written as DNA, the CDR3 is TGTGCCAGCTTTCGGGGGGGCCTTATCGGGGAGCTGTTTTTT. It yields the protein CASFRGGLIGELFF.

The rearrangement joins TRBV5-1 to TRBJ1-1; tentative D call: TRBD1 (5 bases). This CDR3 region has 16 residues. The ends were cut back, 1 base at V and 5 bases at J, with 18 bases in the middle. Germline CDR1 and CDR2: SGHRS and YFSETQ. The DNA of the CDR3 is TGCGCCAGCAGCTTGTTCGGCCCTGACAGTCAGACTGAAGCTTTCTTT. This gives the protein CASSLFGPDSQTEAFF.

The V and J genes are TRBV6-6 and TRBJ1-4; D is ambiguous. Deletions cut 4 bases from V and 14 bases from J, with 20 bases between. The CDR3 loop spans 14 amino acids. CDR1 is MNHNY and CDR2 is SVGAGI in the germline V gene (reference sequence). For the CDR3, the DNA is TGTGCCAGCAGTTTCGGGGTTCGGGCACTGGGGCTGTTTTTT. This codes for CASSFGVRALGLFF.

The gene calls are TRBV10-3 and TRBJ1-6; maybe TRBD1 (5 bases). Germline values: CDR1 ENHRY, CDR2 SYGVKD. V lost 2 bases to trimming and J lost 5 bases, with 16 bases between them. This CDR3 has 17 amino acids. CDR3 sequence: CAISEPRGQGNNSPLHF. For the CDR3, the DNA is TGTGCCATCAGTGAGCCCCGAGGGCAGGGTAATAATTCACCCCTCCACTTT.

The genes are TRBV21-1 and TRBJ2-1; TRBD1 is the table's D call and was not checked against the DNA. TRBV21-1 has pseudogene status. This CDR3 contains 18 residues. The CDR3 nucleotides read TGTGCCAGCAGCCCCATTGGGTTGCAGGGGCCAGCCTACAATGAGCAGTTCTTC. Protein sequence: CASSPIGLQGPAYNEQFF.

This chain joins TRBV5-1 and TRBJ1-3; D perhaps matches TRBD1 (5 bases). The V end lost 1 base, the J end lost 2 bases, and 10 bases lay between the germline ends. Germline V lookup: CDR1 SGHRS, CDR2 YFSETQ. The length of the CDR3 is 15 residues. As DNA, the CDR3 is TGCGCCAGCAGCTTGTCAGGGAACACTGGAAACACCATATATTTT. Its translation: CASSLSGNTGNTIYF.

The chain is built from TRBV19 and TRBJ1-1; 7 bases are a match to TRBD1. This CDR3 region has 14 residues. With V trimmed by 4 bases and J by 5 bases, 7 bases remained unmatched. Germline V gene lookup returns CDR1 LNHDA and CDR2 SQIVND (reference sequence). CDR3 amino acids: CASSTTGQRTEAFF. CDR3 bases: TGTGCCAGTAGTACGACAGGGCAAAGGACTGAAGCTTTCTTT.

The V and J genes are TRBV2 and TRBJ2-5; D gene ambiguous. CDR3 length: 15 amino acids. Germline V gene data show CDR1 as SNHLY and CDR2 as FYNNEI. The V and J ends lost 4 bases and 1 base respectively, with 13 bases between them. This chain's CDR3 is CASSVPAVGQETQYF. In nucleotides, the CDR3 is TGTGCCAGCAGTGTACCCGCGGTGGGCCAAGAGACCCAGTACTTC.

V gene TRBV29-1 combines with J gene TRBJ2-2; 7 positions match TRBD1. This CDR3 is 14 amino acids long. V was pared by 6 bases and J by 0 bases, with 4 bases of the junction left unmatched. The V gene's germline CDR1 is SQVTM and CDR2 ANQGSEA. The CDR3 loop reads CSVDRASNTGELFF. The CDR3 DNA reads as TGCAGCGTCGACAGGGCTTCGAACACCGGGGAGCTGTTTTTT.

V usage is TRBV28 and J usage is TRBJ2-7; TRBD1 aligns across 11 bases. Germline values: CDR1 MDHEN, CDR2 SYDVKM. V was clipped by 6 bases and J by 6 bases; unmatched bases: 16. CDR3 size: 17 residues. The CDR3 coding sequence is TGTGCCAGCAGCCTTGTAGGGATGGGACAGGGGGATGGCGAGCAGTACTTC. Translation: CASSLVGMGQGDGEQYF.

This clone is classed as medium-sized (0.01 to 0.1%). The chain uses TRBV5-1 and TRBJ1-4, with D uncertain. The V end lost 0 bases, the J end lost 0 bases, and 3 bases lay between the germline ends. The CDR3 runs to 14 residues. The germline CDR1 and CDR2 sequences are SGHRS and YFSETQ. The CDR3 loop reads CASSLDTTNEKLFF. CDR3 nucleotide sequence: TGCGCCAGCAGCTTGGACACAACTAATGAAAAACTGTTTTTT. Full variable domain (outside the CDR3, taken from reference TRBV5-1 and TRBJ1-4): KAGVTQTPRYLIKTRGQQVTLSCSPISGHRSVSWYQQTPGQGLQFLFEYFSETQRNKGNFPGRFSGRQFSNSRSEMNVSTLELGDSALYLCASSLDTTNEKLFFGSGTQLSVL.